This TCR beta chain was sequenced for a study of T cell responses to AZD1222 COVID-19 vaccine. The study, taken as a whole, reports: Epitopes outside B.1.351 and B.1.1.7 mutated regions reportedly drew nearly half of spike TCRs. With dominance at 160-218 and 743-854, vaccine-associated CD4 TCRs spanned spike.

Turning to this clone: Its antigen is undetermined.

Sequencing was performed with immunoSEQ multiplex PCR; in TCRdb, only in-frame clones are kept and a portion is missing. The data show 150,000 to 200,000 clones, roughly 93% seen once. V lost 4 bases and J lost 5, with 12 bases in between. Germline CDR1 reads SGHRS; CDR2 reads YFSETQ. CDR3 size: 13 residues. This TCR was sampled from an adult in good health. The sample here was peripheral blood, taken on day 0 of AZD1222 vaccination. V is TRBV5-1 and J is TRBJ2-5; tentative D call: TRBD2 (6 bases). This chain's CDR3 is CASSTGGEETQYF. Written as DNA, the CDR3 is TGCGCCAGCAGCACCGGGGGTGAGGAGACCCAGTACTTC.